What follows are 10 T cell receptor beta chains derived from one specimen sequenced in a study of cytomegalovirus exposure and HLA in healthy donors. Here immunoSEQ multiplex PCR was the method, and the copy in TCRdb shows in-frame clones only, minus some. This sample has about 220,000 clones, with 65% to 85% found just once. Sequencing was carried out using PBMCs. These TCRs come from a woman under 40 in good health and CMV-seropositive.

Written as DNA, the CDR3 is TGTGCCATCAGTGAGGCGGGTAACAATCAGCCCCAGCATTTT. Its protein is CAISEAGNNQPQHF. The J gene is TRBJ1-5, the V gene TRBV10-3; no firm D call. The CDR3 is 14 residues long. Germline CDR1 ENHRY, CDR2 SYGVKD. Deletions cut 2 bases from V and 3 bases from J, with 8 bases between.

This chain uses TRBV18 with TRBJ2-7; D is possibly TRBD1 (6 bases). Germline lookup yields CDR1 KGHSH and CDR2 LQKENI. V was shortened by 3 bases and J by 3 bases, with 15 bases between the two germline ends. This CDR3 contains 15 residues. CDR3 in amino acids: CASSPAQGWVYEQYF. The CDR3 nucleotides read TGTGCCAGCTCACCGGCCCAGGGGTGGGTCTACGAGCAGTACTTC.

The V gene is TRBV7-3, the J gene TRBJ2-3; D is unresolved. V dropped 2 bases and J dropped 2 bases, with 11 bases sitting between them. Germline values: CDR1 SGHTA, CDR2 FQGTGA. This CDR3 contains 15 residues. CDR3 sequence (DNA): TGTGCCAGCAGCTTATCAGTCAGAAACACAGATACGCAGTATTTT. Its protein is CASSLSVRNTDTQYF.

The chain combines TRBV28 with TRBJ1-1; possibly TRBD1 for D (5 bases). The CDR3 consists of 12 residues. Trimming shortened V by 3 bases and J by 6 bases, and 8 bases separated the two germline ends. Germline loops: CDR1 MDHEN, CDR2 SYDVKM. CDR3 in DNA: TGTGCCAGCAGTTTGGGGACCGCTGAAGCTTTCTTT. Protein sequence: CASSLGTAEAFF. The full variable domain, in which reference TRBV28 and TRBJ1-1 provide the parts outside the CDR3, is DVKVTQSSRYLVKRTGEKVFLECVQDMDHENMFWYRQDPGLGLRLIYFSYDVKMKEKGDIPEGYSVSREKKERFSLILESASTNQTSMYLCASSLGTAEAFFGQGTRLTVV.

The chain combines TRBV7-8 with TRBJ1-1, with D unclear. The V gene's germline CDR1 is SGHVS and CDR2 FQNEAQ. This CDR3 is 15 amino acids long. V was shortened by 6 bases and J by 4 bases, with 18 bases between the two germline ends. The CDR3 sequence is CASRPSGSGSTEAFF. DNA for the CDR3: TGTGCCAGCAGACCCTCTGGGTCGGGGAGCACTGAAGCTTTCTTT.

In its sample, this clone was seen once. V and J are TRBV9 and TRBJ2-1, with D uncertain. There are 13 residues in the CDR3. Trimming cost V 2 bases and J 3 bases, with 6 bases left between them. Germline V gene lookup returns CDR1 SGDLS and CDR2 YYNGEE. The CDR3 loop is CASSVLDYNEQFF. The CDR3 bases are TGTGCCAGCAGCGTCCTCGACTACAATGAGCAGTTCTTC.

The V gene is TRBV7-9, the J gene TRBJ2-7, with D uncertain. The germline V gene encodes CDR1 SEHNR and CDR2 FQNEAQ (reference sequence). The CDR3 has 13 residues. V was trimmed by 5 bases and J by 2 bases, leaving 10 bases between them. CDR3 coding DNA: TGTGCCAGCAGCGGGTCAGTAACCTACGAGCAGTACTTC. Its protein product is CASSGSVTYEQYF.

This chain links TRBV2 with TRBJ2-3, with TRBD2 matching 9 bases. CDR3 length: 14 amino acids. J gave up 0 bases and V 7 bases, and 2 bases lay outside the gene matches. Per the germline V gene, CDR1 is SNHLY and CDR2 is FYNNEI. In DNA form, the CDR3 reads TGTGCCAGCATGCTAGCGGGAAGCACAGATACGCAGTATTTT. The encoded protein is CASMLAGSTDTQYF.

The chain combines TRBV6-5 with TRBJ1-1; D is ambiguous. This CDR3 has 14 residues. V shed 0 bases and J shed 6 bases, with 11 bases lying between them. The germline V gene has CDR1 MNHEY and CDR2 SVGAGI. The CDR3 spells CASSYSRLTPEAFF. The CDR3 bases are TGTGCCAGCAGTTACTCGAGGCTAACGCCTGAAGCTTTCTTT.

The chain carries TRBV19 and TRBJ2-4; D might be TRBD2 (6 bases). V lost 8 bases and J lost 6, with 20 bases in between. Germline CDR1 reads LNHDA; CDR2 reads SQIVND (reference sequence). This CDR3 has 15 amino acids. The CDR3 sequence is CASAVGGGSGNIQYF. CDR3 sequence (DNA): TGTGCCAGTGCGGTCGGTGGGGGGTCGGGAAACATTCAGTACTTC.